The rows below give T cell receptor beta chains drawn from one sample of a study of T cell repertoires in cytomegalovirus infection. TCRdb used MiXCR to reprocess the reads, holding one entry per CDR3 protein. The data hold about 260,000 distinct CDR3 sequences, with approximately 8.3% observed a single time. The sample taken for sequencing was PBMCs. All receptors derive from a human donor in good health (CMV status not recorded). Some clones in this sample may be carry-over from other donors' samples. CDR3s include the opening cysteine and the closing phenylalanine or tryptophan. A D gene is named only where the DNA matches it firmly. The size of a clone is reported for some rows only, either as once, few or many, or as a class for expanded clones.

d_gene: -; abundance: -; v_gene: TRBV20-1; j_gene: TRBJ2-7; CDR3aa: CSARGQGITYEQYF; CDR3nt: TGCAGTGCTAGAGGCCAGGGGATAACCTACGAGCAGTACTTC
d_gene: -; abundance: few; v_gene: TRBV30; j_gene: TRBJ1-4; CDR3aa: CAWSPTSGRGIEKLFF; CDR3nt: TGTGCCTGGAGTCCGACGTCGGGGAGGGGCATTGAAAAACTGTTTTTT
d_gene: -; abundance: many; v_gene: TRBV7-8; j_gene: TRBJ1-4; CDR3aa: CASSPGLTNEKLFF; CDR3nt: TGTGCCAGCAGCCCAGGTTTAACTAATGAAAAACTGTTTTTT
d_gene: TRBD1; abundance: many; v_gene: TRBV7-2; j_gene: TRBJ1-4; CDR3aa: CASSILQGGNEKLFF; CDR3nt: TGTGCCAGCAGCATTTTACAGGGGGGAAATGAAAAACTGTTTTTT
d_gene: TRBD1; abundance: -; v_gene: TRBV29-1; j_gene: TRBJ1-6; CDR3aa: CSVGETGVDSPLHF; CDR3nt: TGCAGCGTCGGAGAGACAGGGGTGGATTCACCCCTCCACTTT
d_gene: -; abundance: -; v_gene: TRBV19; j_gene: TRBJ1-1; CDR3aa: CDSSIDLGTPNTEAFF; CDR3nt: TGTGACAGTAGTATAGATCTAGGGACACCGAACACTGAAGCTTTCTTT
d_gene: -; abundance: many; v_gene: TRBV12-3/TRBV12-4; j_gene: TRBJ1-6; CDR3aa: CASSLAMDRYSPLHF; CDR3nt: TGTGCCAGCAGTTTAGCAATGGACAGATATTCACCCCTCCACTTT
d_gene: -; abundance: many; v_gene: TRBV11-1; j_gene: TRBJ2-5; CDR3aa: CASSLESAGQETQYF; CDR3nt: TGTGCCAGCAGCTTAGAGTCTGCGGGGCAAGAGACCCAGTACTTC
d_gene: TRBD2; abundance: many; v_gene: TRBV7-2; j_gene: TRBJ2-5; CDR3aa: CASSRGGQETQYF; CDR3nt: TGTGCCAGCAGCCGGGGGGGGCAAGAGACCCAGTACTTC
d_gene: -; abundance: few; v_gene: TRBV20-1; j_gene: TRBJ2-1; CDR3aa: CSASQGNEQFF; CDR3nt: TGCAGTGCTAGCCAGGGGAATGAGCAGTTCTTC
d_gene: -; abundance: many; v_gene: TRBV20-1; j_gene: TRBJ2-1; CDR3aa: CSARGAGLGYNEQFF; CDR3nt: TGCAGTGCCCGCGGGGCGGGACTGGGTTACAATGAGCAGTTCTTC
d_gene: TRBD1; abundance: many; v_gene: TRBV7-2; j_gene: TRBJ1-5; CDR3aa: CASSLAKGSQGDGQPQHF; CDR3nt: TGTGCCAGCAGCTTAGCGAAGGGTTCACAGGGGGACGGTCAGCCCCAGCATTTT
d_gene: -; abundance: many; v_gene: TRBV28; j_gene: TRBJ2-3; CDR3aa: CASSDSTDTQYF; CDR3nt: TGTGCCAGCAGTGACAGCACAGATACGCAGTATTTT
d_gene: -; abundance: many; v_gene: TRBV7-2; j_gene: TRBJ2-5; CDR3aa: CASSGGGLETQYF; CDR3nt: TGTGCCAGCAGCGGGGGGGGCCTGGAGACCCAGTACTTC
d_gene: -; abundance: many; v_gene: TRBV12-3/TRBV12-4; j_gene: TRBJ1-1; CDR3aa: CASTARRGTTEAFF; CDR3nt: TGTGCCAGCACCGCACGTCGGGGGACCACTGAAGCTTTCTTT
d_gene: -; abundance: few; v_gene: TRBV6-2/TRBV6-3; j_gene: TRBJ2-1; CDR3aa: CASSYSGAEQFF; CDR3nt: TGTGCCAGCAGTTACTCTGGAGCTGAGCAGTTCTTC
d_gene: -; abundance: many; v_gene: TRBV7-2; j_gene: TRBJ1-2; CDR3aa: CASSREGNYGYTF; CDR3nt: TGTGCCAGCAGTCGGGAGGGCAACTATGGCTACACCTTC
d_gene: -; abundance: many; v_gene: TRBV12-3/TRBV12-4; j_gene: TRBJ1-1; CDR3aa: CASSLNGRALLEAFF; CDR3nt: TGTGCCAGCAGTTTAAACGGTAGGGCCCTCCTTGAAGCTTTCTTT
d_gene: -; abundance: many; v_gene: TRBV12-3/TRBV12-4; j_gene: TRBJ1-5; CDR3aa: CASSYKGVGQPQHF; CDR3nt: TGTGCCAGCAGTTATAAAGGAGTAGGGCAGCCCCAGCATTTT
d_gene: TRBD1; abundance: -; v_gene: TRBV7-9; j_gene: TRBJ2-7; CDR3aa: CASSLATKTGGYEQYF; CDR3nt: TGTGCCAGCAGCTTAGCTACGAAGACAGGGGGTTACGAGCAGTACTTC
d_gene: -; abundance: many; v_gene: TRBV7-2; j_gene: TRBJ2-7; CDR3aa: CASSLGPGGGYEQYF; CDR3nt: TGTGCCAGCAGCTTAGGGCCGGGTGGGGGTTACGAGCAGTACTTC
d_gene: TRBD1; abundance: few; v_gene: TRBV30; j_gene: TRBJ1-1; CDR3aa: CAWSVVTRGQAFF; CDR3nt: TGTGCCTGGAGTGTAGTTACCAGGGGGCAAGCTTTCTTT
d_gene: -; abundance: many; v_gene: TRBV7-2; j_gene: TRBJ2-5; CDR3aa: CASSFGYQETQYF; CDR3nt: TGTGCCAGCAGCTTTGGGTACCAAGAGACCCAGTACTTC
d_gene: -; abundance: -; v_gene: TRBV7-2; j_gene: TRBJ2-1; CDR3aa: CASTNRGSYNEQFF; CDR3nt: TGTGCCAGCACTAATAGGGGCTCCTACAATGAGCAGTTCTTC
d_gene: -; abundance: many; v_gene: TRBV24-1; j_gene: TRBJ2-5; CDR3aa: CATSDTWRETQYF; CDR3nt: TGTGCCACCAGTGATACGTGGAGGGAGACCCAGTACTTC
d_gene: TRBD2; abundance: many; v_gene: TRBV7-6; j_gene: TRBJ2-7; CDR3aa: CASRGAGGPQEQYF; CDR3nt: TGTGCCAGCAGGGGAGCGGGGGGGCCTCAAGAGCAGTACTTC
d_gene: TRBD1; abundance: many; v_gene: TRBV7-2; j_gene: TRBJ1-3; CDR3aa: CASSPTQPGTGSGNTIYF; CDR3nt: TGTGCCAGCAGCCCGACGCAGCCCGGGACAGGCTCTGGAAACACCATATATTTT
d_gene: -; abundance: many; v_gene: TRBV7-2; j_gene: TRBJ2-1; CDR3aa: CASSLGGAGRDNEQFF; CDR3nt: TGTGCCAGCAGCTTAGGCGGGGCAGGGCGAGACAATGAGCAGTTCTTC
d_gene: -; abundance: many; v_gene: TRBV5-1; j_gene: TRBJ1-1; CDR3aa: CASSYTLNTEAFF; CDR3nt: TGCGCCAGCAGCTATACATTGAACACTGAAGCTTTCTTT
d_gene: -; abundance: few; v_gene: TRBV27; j_gene: TRBJ2-1; CDR3aa: CASRDGGGYNEQFF; CDR3nt: TGTGCCAGCAGGGACGGAGGGGGCTACAATGAGCAGTTCTTC
d_gene: -; abundance: -; v_gene: TRBV5-1; j_gene: TRBJ2-1; CDR3aa: CASSLDTRSNEQFF; CDR3nt: TGCGCCAGCAGCTTGGATACTAGATCCAATGAGCAGTTCTTC
d_gene: TRBD1; abundance: -; v_gene: TRBV13; j_gene: TRBJ2-7; CDR3aa: CASSPGQGAREQYF; CDR3nt: TGTGCCAGCAGCCCGGGACAGGGGGCGCGGGAGCAGTACTTC
d_gene: TRBD1; abundance: many; v_gene: TRBV7-2; j_gene: TRBJ1-2; CDR3aa: CASTGQGASDGYTF; CDR3nt: TGTGCCAGCACCGGACAGGGGGCGTCGGATGGCTACACCTTC
d_gene: TRBD1; abundance: few; v_gene: TRBV19; j_gene: TRBJ2-7; CDR3aa: CASSRSGTGIYEQYF; CDR3nt: TGTGCCAGTAGTAGGAGCGGGACAGGGATTTACGAGCAGTACTTC
d_gene: TRBD1; abundance: many; v_gene: TRBV12-3/TRBV12-4; j_gene: TRBJ1-1; CDR3aa: CASSKGQTGRGNTEAFF; CDR3nt: TGTGCCAGCAGTAAGGGACAGACCGGGCGGGGGAACACTGAAGCTTTCTTT
d_gene: -; abundance: few; v_gene: TRBV12-3/TRBV12-4; j_gene: TRBJ2-2; CDR3aa: CASSLYSGELFF; CDR3nt: TGTGCCAGCAGTTTGTACTCCGGGGAGCTGTTTTTT
d_gene: TRBD1; abundance: -; v_gene: TRBV2; j_gene: TRBJ1-2; CDR3aa: CASSETAGTGSSYTF; CDR3nt: TGTGCCAGCAGTGAGACGGCCGGGACAGGGTCTAGCTACACCTTC
d_gene: TRBD1; abundance: few; v_gene: TRBV7-6; j_gene: TRBJ1-5; CDR3aa: CASSPGTGTGNQPQHF; CDR3nt: TGTGCCAGCAGCCCCGGGACAGGGACGGGCAATCAGCCCCAGCATTTT
d_gene: -; abundance: -; v_gene: TRBV30; j_gene: TRBJ1-1; CDR3aa: CAWSGQSEAFF; CDR3nt: TGTGCCTGGAGTGGTCAGAGTGAAGCTTTCTTT
d_gene: TRBD1; abundance: many; v_gene: TRBV29-1; j_gene: TRBJ2-7; CDR3aa: CSTRDSYEQYF; CDR3nt: TGCAGCACCCGGGACAGCTACGAGCAGTACTTC
d_gene: -; abundance: many; v_gene: TRBV7-2; j_gene: TRBJ2-1; CDR3aa: CASSPLSLNEQFF; CDR3nt: TGTGCCAGCAGCCCCTTATCCCTAAATGAGCAGTTCTTC